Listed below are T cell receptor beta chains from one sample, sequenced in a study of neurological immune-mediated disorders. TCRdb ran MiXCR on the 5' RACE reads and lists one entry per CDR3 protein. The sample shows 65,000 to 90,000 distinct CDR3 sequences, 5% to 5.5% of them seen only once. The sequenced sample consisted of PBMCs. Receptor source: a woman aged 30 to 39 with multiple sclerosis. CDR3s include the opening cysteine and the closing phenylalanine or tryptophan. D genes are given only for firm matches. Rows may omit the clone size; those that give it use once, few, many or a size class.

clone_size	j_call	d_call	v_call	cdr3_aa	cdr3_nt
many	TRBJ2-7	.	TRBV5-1	CASSLAPIYYEQYF	TGCGCCAGCAGCTTGGCACCGATATACTACGAGCAGTACTTC
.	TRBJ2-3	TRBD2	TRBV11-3	CASSSRAGGPDTQYF	TGTGCCAGCAGCTCCCGAGCGGGAGGGCCAGATACGCAGTATTTT
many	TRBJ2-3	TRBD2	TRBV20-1	CSAWPTSGIDTQYF	TGCAGTGCTTGGCCTACTAGCGGGATAGATACGCAGTATTTT
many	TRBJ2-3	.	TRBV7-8	CASSGRGSADTQYF	TGTGCCAGCAGCGGAAGAGGGAGTGCAGATACGCAGTATTTT
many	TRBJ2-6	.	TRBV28	CASSPLGAGANVLTF	TGTGCCAGCAGCCCCCTCGGAGCTGGGGCCAACGTCCTGACTTTC
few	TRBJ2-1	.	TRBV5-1	CASSLDGGYNEQFF	TGCGCCAGCAGCTTGGACGGGGGATACAATGAGCAGTTCTTC
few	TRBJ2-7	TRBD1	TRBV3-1	CASSQPGQGISEQYF	TGTGCCAGCAGCCAGCCGGGACAGGGGATAAGCGAGCAGTACTTC
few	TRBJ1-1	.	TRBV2	CASSVKIEAFF	TGTGCCAGCAGTGTTAAGATAGAAGCTTTCTTT
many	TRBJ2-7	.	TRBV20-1	CSARSPGTGSYEQYF	TGCAGTGCTAGATCCCCCGGGACCGGCTCCTACGAGCAGTACTTC
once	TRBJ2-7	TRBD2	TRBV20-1	CSARGLAGDSSYEQYF	TGCAGTGCTAGAGGGTTAGCGGGAGATTCGTCCTACGAGCAGTACTTC
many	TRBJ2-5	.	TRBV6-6	CASSYSTMQETQYF	TGTGCCAGCAGTTACTCGACTATGCAAGAGACCCAGTACTTC
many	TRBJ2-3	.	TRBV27	CASSLRTDTDTQYF	TGTGCCAGCAGTCTGAGGACAGACACAGATACGCAGTATTTT
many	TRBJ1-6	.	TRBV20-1	CSAPYGGQPSSNSPLHF	TGCAGTGCTCCTTATGGCGGACAGCCAAGTTCTAATTCACCCCTCCACTTT
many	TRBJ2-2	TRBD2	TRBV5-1	CASSNLAGSTGELFF	TGCGCCAGCAGTAACCTAGCGGGGAGCACCGGGGAGCTGTTTTTT
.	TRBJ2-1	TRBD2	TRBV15	CATSPGTSVFF	TGTGCCACCAGCCCCGGGACTAGCGTGTTCTTC
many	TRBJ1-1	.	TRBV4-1	CASSQDRGGWTEAFF	TGCGCCAGCAGCCAAGATCGGGGGGGCTGGACTGAAGCTTTCTTT
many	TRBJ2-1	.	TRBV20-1	CSATANYNEQFF	TGCAGTGCTACTGCCAATTACAATGAGCAGTTCTTC
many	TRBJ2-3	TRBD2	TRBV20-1	CSASGGSNTDTQYF	TGCAGTGCTAGTGGCGGGAGTAACACAGATACGCAGTATTTT
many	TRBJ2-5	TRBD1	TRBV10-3	CAISGADREETQYF	TGTGCCATCAGTGGGGCTGACAGGGAAGAGACCCAGTACTTC
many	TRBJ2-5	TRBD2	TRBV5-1	CASREWTSGRFQETQYF	TGCGCCAGCAGGGAATGGACTAGCGGGAGGTTCCAAGAGACCCAGTACTTC
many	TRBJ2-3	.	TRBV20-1	CRGPQASTDTQYF	TGCAGAGGCCCGCAAGCTAGCACAGATACGCAGTATTTT
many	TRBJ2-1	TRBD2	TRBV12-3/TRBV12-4	CASRQPLAGGGGQFF	TGTGCCAGCAGGCAACCCCTAGCGGGAGGTGGCGGGCAGTTCTTC
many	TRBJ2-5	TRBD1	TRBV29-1	CSVEGRGSETQYF	TGCAGCGTTGAGGGCAGGGGGTCAGAGACCCAGTACTTC
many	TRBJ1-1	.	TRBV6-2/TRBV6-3	CASSPHRTNTEAFF	TGTGCCAGCAGCCCCCATCGGACGAACACTGAAGCTTTCTTT
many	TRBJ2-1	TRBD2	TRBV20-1	CSARDLAGGPDEQFF	TGCAGTGCTAGAGATCTAGCGGGAGGGCCAGATGAGCAGTTCTTC
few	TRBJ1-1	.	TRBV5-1	CASTSNTEAFF	TGCGCCAGCACCTCGAACACTGAAGCTTTCTTT
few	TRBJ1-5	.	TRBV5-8	CAGVAGQGFDQPQHF	TGTGCCGGAGTTGCGGGTCAGGGGTTCGATCAGCCCCAGCATTTT
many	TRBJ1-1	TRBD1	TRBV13	CASSLGRGQGFTEAFF	TGTGCCAGCAGCTTGGGAAGGGGACAGGGATTCACTGAAGCTTTCTTT
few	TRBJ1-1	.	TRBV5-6	CASRVGFRRNTEAFF	TGTGCCAGCAGGGTCGGGTTCCGGCGGAACACTGAAGCTTTCTTT
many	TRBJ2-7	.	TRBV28	CASSLGGAEQYF	TGTGCCAGCAGTCTAGGGGGTGCCGAGCAGTACTTC
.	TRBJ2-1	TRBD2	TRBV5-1	CASSYLGRLAGSYNEQFF	TGCGCCAGCAGCTACTTGGGGCGACTAGCGGGGTCCTACAATGAGCAGTTCTTC
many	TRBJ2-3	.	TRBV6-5	CASKGGISTDTQYF	TGTGCCAGCAAGGGGGGGATTAGCACAGATACGCAGTATTTT
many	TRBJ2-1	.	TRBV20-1	CSASDYQGTYNEQFF	TGCAGTGCTTCGGACTACCAAGGGACCTACAATGAGCAGTTCTTC
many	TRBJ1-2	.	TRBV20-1	CSASGSNYGYTF	TGCAGTGCGTCAGGGTCTAACTATGGCTACACCTTC
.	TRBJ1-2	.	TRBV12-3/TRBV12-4	CASSLVLAATGYTF	TGTGCCAGCAGTTTAGTACTCGCGGCTACAGGCTACACCTTC
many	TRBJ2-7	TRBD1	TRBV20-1	CSAGSLKTGSPYEQYF	TGCAGTGCTGGGTCCCTCAAGACAGGGTCTCCTTACGAGCAGTACTTC
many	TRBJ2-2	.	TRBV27	CASSLIRPGSGELFF	TGTGCCAGCAGTTTAATTCGTCCGGGGTCCGGGGAGCTGTTTTTT
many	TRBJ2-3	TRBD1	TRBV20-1	CSGTGTGTDTQYF	TGCAGTGGGACCGGGACAGGGACAGATACGCAGTATTTT
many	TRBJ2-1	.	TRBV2	CASSERGRLRNEQFF	TGTGCCAGCAGTGAAAGAGGCAGGTTAAGGAATGAGCAGTTCTTC
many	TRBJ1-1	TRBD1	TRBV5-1	CASSSGQGLNTEAFF	TGCGCCAGCAGCTCGGGACAGGGGCTGAACACTGAAGCTTTCTTT